These 32 T cell receptor beta chains were sequenced from one sample in a study of blood T cell repertoires in COVID-19 (TCRdb year 2020). Receptor amplification or capture employed the immunoSEQ multiplex PCR assay. TCRdb stores this immuneACCESS table with in-frame sequences only. Part of the clones is absent; in the studies checked, under half of the shortfall reflects unresolved V genes, and no reason is known for the rest. Here the sample has around 40,000 clones; approximately 85% occur a single time. More than 8% of the sample is held by the ten biggest clonotypes. Sequenced material: peripheral blood. These TCRs come from a human donor in a cohort sampled during active COVID-19.

This clone appeared a single time. The chain links TRBV6-5 to TRBJ1-1, with D perhaps matching TRBD1 (5 bases). There are 16 residues in the CDR3. Germline CDR1 and CDR2: MNHEY and SVGAGI. V was clipped by 0 bases and J by 0 bases, with 11 bases between them. CDR3 DNA: TGTGCCAGCAGTTACTCAGGGGTCCCGATGAACACTGAAGCTTTCTTT. It is translated as CASSYSGVPMNTEAFF.

The rearrangement links TRBV5-8 to TRBJ2-7; tentatively, D is TRBD2 (5 bases). The CDR3 has 15 amino acids. Trimming took 0 bases from V and 1 from J, leaving 11 bases between them. Per germline, CDR1 SGHTS and CDR2 YDEGEE. CDR3 region: CASSLGSRRSYEQYF. The CDR3 region has the DNA TGTGCCAGCAGCTTGGGGTCGAGGAGGTCCTACGAGCAGTACTTC.

The rearrangement joins TRBV25-1 to TRBJ2-7, with 10 bases matching TRBD2. The CDR3 is 14 amino acids. The trim removed 6 bases at V and 4 bases at J, leaving 6 bases unmatched. From germline, CDR1 is MGHDK and CDR2 SYGVNS. CDR3 amino acids: CASSQREGLYEQYF. The CDR3 DNA sequence: TGTGCCAGCAGCCAGCGGGAGGGCCTATACGAGCAGTACTTC.

As DNA, the CDR3 is TGCGCCAGCAGCCAAGGACGGGATCAGCCCCAGCATTTT. Amino acid sequence: CASSQGRDQPQHF. The genes are TRBV4-3 and TRBJ1-5; D unresolved. The CDR3 runs to 13 residues. Trimming pared 1 base from V and 5 bases from J, leaving 6 bases between. In germline, CDR1 is LGHNA, CDR2 YSLEER.

The sample holds a few counts of this clone. The chain is built from TRBV19 and TRBJ2-5; 8 nucleotides match TRBD1. V lost 6 bases to trimming and J lost 4 bases; unmatched junction nucleotides: 10. Germline V gene lookup returns CDR1 LNHDA and CDR2 SQIVND (reference sequence). The CDR3 extends over 15 amino acids. CDR3 region: CASSTGGKETETQYF. Here the CDR3 DNA reads TGTGCCAGTAGCACAGGGGGAAAAGAAACAGAGACCCAGTACTTC.

The gene calls are TRBV7-3 and TRBJ2-1; 7 bases are a match to TRBD2. This CDR3 is 14 amino acids long. V was pared by 4 bases and J by 9 bases, with 9 bases of the junction left unmatched. The germline gives CDR1 SGHTA, CDR2 FQGTGA. CDR3 region: CASSWGGEASEQFF. The CDR3 DNA is TGTGCCAGCAGCTGGGGGGGAGAGGCTAGTGAGCAGTTCTTC.

The chain couples TRBV9 to TRBJ1-1, with D possibly being TRBD1 (6 bases). Deletions cut 6 bases from V and 4 bases from J, with 16 bases between. Germline loops: CDR1 SGDLS, CDR2 YYNGEE. The CDR3 length is 14 residues. CDR3 bases: TGTGCCAGCAACCTGCGAGGGGGTGGCACTGAAGCTTTCTTT. It codes for CASNLRGGGTEAFF.

This sequence joins TRBV7-3 and TRBJ2-2; a weak D match, TRBD1 (5 bases). Germline V lookup: CDR1 SGHTA, CDR2 FQGTGA. This CDR3 is 17 amino acids long. Trimming took off 2 bases at V and 3 bases at J, with 16 bases between the two ends. The CDR3 DNA reads TGTGCCAGCAGCTTAGTCGCCGAAGGGGCTTACACCGGGGAGCTGTTTTTT. It encodes CASSLVAEGAYTGELFF.

The chain links TRBV12-3 or TRBV12-4 to TRBJ2-5; TRBD2 is a possible D gene (7 bases). V was pared by 5 bases and J by 9 bases, with 16 bases between. The CDR3 totals 13 residues. The DNA of the CDR3 is TGTGCCAGCAGTCCACAGGGAGGGTTGCCCCAGTACTTC. It encodes CASSPQGGLPQYF.

V gene TRBV29-1 combines with J gene TRBJ2-1, with 9 bases identical to TRBD2. The CDR3 totals 14 residues. Per germline, CDR1 SQVTM and CDR2 ANQGSEA. Germline trimming cut 2 bases from V and 7 bases from J; bases unmatched to any gene: 6. CDR3 amino acids: CSVERRGGPNEQFF. CDR3 nucleotides: TGCAGCGTTGAAAGGCGGGGGGGCCCTAATGAGCAGTTCTTC.

The chain employs TRBV7-2 and TRBJ2-1; 10 nucleotides match TRBD2. The CDR3 is made up of 16 amino acids. Germline V gene sequence: CDR1 SGHTA, CDR2 FQGNSA. The junction had 9 bases not matched to a gene; V was cut back by 1 base and J by 9 bases. The DNA for the CDR3 is TGTGCCAGCAGCTTAGGTGCTAGCGGGAGAGTTGGTGAGCAGTTCTTC. This codes for CASSLGASGRVGEQFF.

This chain connects TRBV7-8 to TRBJ1-2, with D unclear. Germline V gene data show CDR1 as SGHVS and CDR2 as FQNEAQ. Between the trimmed V and J ends, which lost 4 bases and 6 bases, there was a span of 12 bases. This CDR3 contains 13 residues. CDR3 in amino acids: CASSSAPRDGYTF. CDR3 DNA sequence: TGTGCCAGCAGCTCAGCCCCCCGGGATGGCTACACCTTC.

The rearrangement joins TRBV5-6 to TRBJ1-2; 10 positions match TRBD1. This CDR3 contains 19 residues. Germline CDR1 is SGHDT and CDR2 is YYEEEE. V lost 0 bases to trimming and J lost 1 base; unmatched junction nucleotides: 12. CDR3 in DNA: TGTGCCAGCAGCTTGGCTTTCGGGACAGGGGACCCACTTAACTATGGCTACACCTTC. It encodes CASSLAFGTGDPLNYGYTF.

J is TRBJ2-7 and V is TRBV6-2 or TRBV6-3; a weak D match, TRBD2 (5 bases). This CDR3 has 15 amino acids. V was cut by 3 bases and J by 6 bases, with 18 bases left in between. The germline CDR1 and CDR2 sequences are MNHEY and SVGEGT. CDR3 in amino acids: CASSYLASGLSEQYF. The DNA for the CDR3 is TGTGCCAGCAGTTATTTAGCCAGCGGCCTGAGCGAGCAGTACTTC.

The V gene is TRBV6-6, the J gene TRBJ1-1; D call uncertain. The germline CDR1 and CDR2 sequences are MNHNY and SVGAGI (reference sequence). The ends were cut back, 0 bases at V and 5 bases at J, with 13 bases in the middle. This CDR3 contains 15 residues. CDR3 region: CASSYSAGVGTEAFF. The CDR3, as DNA: TGTGCCAGCAGTTACTCAGCCGGGGTTGGGACTGAAGCTTTCTTT.

V usage is TRBV5-4 and J usage is TRBJ2-5; TRBD2 matches 14 bases. Germline lookup yields CDR1 SGHNT and CDR2 YYREEE (reference sequence). The length of the CDR3 is 16 residues. J gave up 5 bases and V 4 bases, and 7 bases lay outside the gene matches. The CDR3 reads CASSRLAGGFTETQYF. CDR3 DNA: TGTGCCAGCAGCAGACTAGCGGGAGGGTTTACGGAGACCCAGTACTTC. The variable domain in full, completed from reference TRBV5-4 and TRBJ2-5, reads ETGVTQSPTHLIKTRGQQVTLRCSSQSGHNTVSWYQQALGQGPQFIFQYYREEENGRGNFPPRFSGLQFPNYSSELNVNALELDDSALYLCASSRLAGGFTETQYFGPGTRLLVL.

The gene calls are TRBV30 and TRBJ1-2; 9 bases match TRBD1. CDR3 length equals 13 residues. CDR1 and CDR2 (germline): GTSNPN, SVGIG (reference sequence). With 2 bases clipped from V and 8 bases from J, the junction kept 6 bases outside the gene matches. CDR3 loop: CAWSHGTGNGYTF. The CDR3 nucleotides read TGTGCCTGGAGTCACGGGACAGGGAACGGCTACACCTTC.

The J gene is TRBJ2-5, the V gene TRBV6-5; 7 nucleotides line up with TRBD1. Germline-derived CDR1 and CDR2 are MNHEY and SVGAGI. Trimming took 6 bases from V and 5 from J; bases not matched to a gene: 9. The CDR3 extends over 14 amino acids. The CDR3 sequence is CASRETGFRETQYF. CDR3 nucleotide sequence: TGTGCCAGCAGGGAGACAGGGTTCAGGGAGACCCAGTACTTC.

The chain has TRBV7-3 and TRBJ2-2; D is undetermined. Trimming removed 8 bases from V and 7 bases from J, with 17 bases in between. Germline assignment: CDR1 SGHTA and CDR2 FQGTGA. This CDR3 contains 14 residues. The CDR3 loop reads CASGPGSLGGELFF. In nucleotides, the CDR3 is TGTGCCAGCGGCCCCGGTAGCCTCGGCGGGGAGCTGTTTTTT.

The J gene is TRBJ2-1, the V gene TRBV6-2 or TRBV6-3; D is perhaps TRBD2 (6 bases). The V end lost 2 bases, the J end lost 6 bases, and 17 bases lay between the germline ends. The germline CDR1 and CDR2 sequences are MNHEY and SVGEGT. This CDR3 has 16 amino acids. This CDR3 reads CASSYIARGPFNEQFF. DNA for the CDR3: TGTGCCAGCAGTTACATCGCGCGGGGCCCCTTCAATGAGCAGTTCTTC.

The CDR3 protein is CASSGVGLGYTF. In DNA form, the CDR3 reads TGTGCCAGCAGCGGGGTCGGGTTGGGCTACACCTTC. This chain connects TRBV9 to TRBJ1-2, with D hard to call. CDR1 is SGDLS and CDR2 is YYNGEE in the germline V gene. This CDR3 has 12 amino acids. V was pared by 3 bases and J by 8 bases, with 11 bases between.

The V call is TRBV3-1 (or the pseudogene TRBV3-2), the J call TRBJ1-3; a weak D match, TRBD1 (5 bases). The CDR3 is 15 residues long. Trimming shortened V by 2 bases and J by 2 bases, and 10 bases separated the two germline ends. Germline V lookup: CDR1 LGHDT, CDR2 YNNKEL (reference sequence). In DNA form, the CDR3 reads TGTGCCAGCAGCCAACAGGGCAGAACTGGAAACACCATATATTTT. Translating it yields CASSQQGRTGNTIYF.

The V and J genes are TRBV6-2 or TRBV6-3 and TRBJ2-7; 9 bases fit TRBD2. The CDR3 spans 16 residues. CDR1 is MNHEY and CDR2 is SVGEGT in the germline V gene. The V gene end was trimmed by 4 bases and the J gene end by 4 bases; junction bases not matched to a gene: 11. The CDR3 nucleotides read TGTGCCAGCAGTTCCATCAGCGGGAGGCCTATTTACGAGCAGTACTTC. Encoded protein: CASSSISGRPIYEQYF.

The CDR3 region is CSVAEGESGYTF. The CDR3 region has the DNA TGCAGCGTTGCTGAGGGAGAGAGTGGCTACACCTTC. This chain links TRBV29-1 with TRBJ1-2; D is undetermined. The V and J ends lost 4 bases and 7 bases respectively, with 13 bases between them. The CDR3 consists of 12 residues. Germline values: CDR1 SQVTM, CDR2 ANQGSEA.

The rearrangement links TRBV5-1 to TRBJ1-1; 7 bases agree with TRBD1. The CDR3 length is 17 residues. Trimming removed 1 base from V and 0 bases from J; junction bases left unmatched: 9. Germline V CDR1 and CDR2: SGHRS, YFSETQ. CDR3 DNA: TGCGCCAGCAGCTTGATTAGTTTAGACAGGGTGAACACTGAAGCTTTCTTT. This encodes CASSLISLDRVNTEAFF.

This clone was picked up one time. The J gene is TRBJ2-2, the V gene TRBV19; the match to TRBD2 covers 7 bases. Per germline, CDR1 LNHDA and CDR2 SQIVND (reference sequence). The V and J ends lost 2 bases and 4 bases, in that order; junction bases with no gene match: 4. This CDR3 comprises 15 residues. CDR3 in DNA: TGTGCCAGTAGTATAACTAGCGCGGGCACCGGGGAGCTGTTTTTT. This encodes CASSITSAGTGELFF.

This clone was counted once. The chain links TRBV2 to TRBJ1-3, with a possible D match to TRBD1 (5 bases). CDR1 is SNHLY, CDR2 FYNNEI, per germline. The V and J ends lost 7 bases and 0 bases respectively, with 13 bases between them. This CDR3 has 15 residues. CDR3 bases: TGTGCCAGCAATCAAGGGGCGGTCTCTGGAAACACCATATATTTT. Translation: CASNQGAVSGNTIYF.

The chain recombines TRBV7-9 with TRBJ2-1, with 11 bases matching TRBD2. Unmatched junction bases numbered 3, after V lost 1 base and J lost 7 bases. Germline CDR1 is SEHNR and CDR2 is FQNEAQ (reference sequence). This CDR3 spans 15 amino acids. The CDR3 spells CASSLEGLADNEQFF. In nucleotides, the CDR3 is TGTGCCAGCAGCTTAGAGGGACTAGCGGATAATGAGCAGTTCTTC. Using reference TRBV7-9 and TRBJ2-1 for the parts outside the CDR3, the full variable domain is DTGVSQNPRHKITKRGQNVTFRCDPISEHNRLYWYRQTLGQGPEFLTYFQNEAQLEKSRLLSDRFSAERPKGSFSTLEIQRTEQGDSAMYLCASSLEGLADNEQFFGPGTRLTVL.

This chain joins TRBV6-2 or TRBV6-3 and TRBJ2-1; 14 positions agree with TRBD2. The CDR3 is made up of 16 amino acids. CDR1 and CDR2 from the germline V gene are MNHEY and SVGEGT. With V trimmed by 2 bases and J by 4 bases, 1 base remained unmatched. Here the CDR3 reads CASSYGTSGGYNEQFF. The CDR3 DNA reads TGTGCCAGCAGTTACGGGACTAGCGGGGGTTACAATGAGCAGTTCTTC.

This chain connects TRBV6-2 or TRBV6-3 to TRBJ1-1; maybe TRBD1 (6 bases). Trimming took off 5 bases at V and 1 base at J, with 26 bases between the two ends. This CDR3 has 19 amino acids. The germline V gene has CDR1 MNHEY and CDR2 SVGEGT. In DNA form, the CDR3 reads TGTGCCAGCAGTCCAGAGGTGAGATGGCGAACAGGGACGAACACTGAAGCTTTCTTT. Its translation is CASSPEVRWRTGTNTEAFF.

The V call is TRBV5-8, the J call TRBJ2-1, with TRBD2 matching over 9 bases. The junction had 15 bases not matched to a gene; V was cut back by 1 base and J by 4 bases. Looked up from germline, CDR1 is SGHTS and CDR2 is YDEGEE. The CDR3 is 19 residues long. The CDR3 DNA is TGTGCCAGCAGCTTGAGGGAGCGGGGGGTCGGGAGGAGGTACAATGAGCAGTTCTTC. Translating gives CASSLRERGVGRRYNEQFF.

The count of this clone is one. The rearrangement joins TRBV5-8 to TRBJ2-1; a weak D match, TRBD1 (8 bases). CDR1 is SGHTS, CDR2 YDEGEE, per germline. Trimming removed 0 bases at V and 3 bases at J, with 10 bases between. The CDR3 contains 15 residues. As DNA, the CDR3 is TGTGCCAGCAGCTTGGACAGGGGGGGCTACAATGAGCAGTTCTTC. This codes for CASSLDRGGYNEQFF.